The 9 T cell receptor beta chains below all came from one sample that was sequenced in a study of shared clonotypes between healthy human individuals (dated by TCRdb to about 2020). CD8 naive samples were CD45RO-negative cells positively selected for CCR7, giving a CD45RA+CCR7+ population that excluded TemRA cells. To prepare the library, the immunoSEQ multiplex PCR assay was applied. Entries here come from immuneACCESS through TCRdb and include only in-frame sequences with V and J called. Some clones fail to appear in such tables; in the studies checked, an unresolved V gene covers under half of the shortfall, and the cause of the remainder is unknown. This sample has more than 550,000 clones in its table, and 92% of those were observed once. The ten largest account for about 24% of the sample. The sequenced material came from naive CD8+ T cells sorted from blood. The cell subset or site label of this sample denotes: CD45RA+CCR7+. These receptors all come from a man between 25 and 39 years old in good health.

In regard to this clone: Within the sample, other DNA sequences also encode this same CDR3. The V and J genes are TRBV5-1 and TRBJ2-7; 9 bases line up with TRBD1. V gave up 1 base and J gave up 3 bases; unmatched junction bases: 2. Germline V gene sequence: CDR1 SGHRS, CDR2 YFSETQ. This CDR3 comprises 14 residues. CDR3 coding DNA: TGCGCCAGCAGCTTGACAGGGGGCTTCTACGAGCAGTACTTC. It translates to CASSLTGGFYEQYF.

J is TRBJ2-3 and V is TRBV5-4; 9 nucleotides agree with TRBD2. Trimming at V came to 2 bases and at J to 1 base, leaving 5 bases not matched to a gene. Germline V gene lookup returns CDR1 SGHNT and CDR2 YYREEE (reference sequence). This CDR3 has 16 amino acids. The CDR3 region is CASSLPTSGRTDTQYF. As DNA, the CDR3 is TGTGCCAGCAGCTTACCGACTAGCGGCCGCACAGATACGCAGTATTTT.

The chain has TRBV5-6 and TRBJ2-2; TRBD1 agrees at 8 bases. This CDR3 comprises 16 residues. The V gene's germline CDR1 is SGHDT and CDR2 YYEEEE. The junction had 8 bases not matched to a gene; V was cut back by 0 bases and J by 7 bases. This CDR3 is CASSLGAGDRYGELFF. The DNA for the CDR3 is TGTGCCAGCAGCTTGGGCGCTGGGGACAGGTACGGGGAGCTGTTTTTT.

The chain uses TRBV9 and TRBJ2-7, with 7 positions matching TRBD1. Germline CDR1 SGDLS, CDR2 YYNGEE. The ends lost 0 bases at V and 1 base at J; junction bases unmatched: 1. The CDR3 length is 14 residues. Here the CDR3 reads CASSVETGSYEQYF. The CDR3 DNA reads TGTGCCAGCAGCGTAGAGACAGGGTCCTACGAGCAGTACTTC.

The chain uses TRBV7-6 and TRBJ2-1; D is uncertain. Germline V CDR1 and CDR2: SGHVS, FNYEAQ. The CDR3 length is 12 residues. Trimming pared 6 bases from V and 8 bases from J, leaving 11 bases between. The CDR3 bases are TGTGCCAGCAGTCCTCTAGTGGATGAGCAGTTCTTC. Protein product: CASSPLVDEQFF. The full variable domain, completed using reference TRBV7-6 and TRBJ2-1, is GAGVSQSPRYKVTKRGQDVALRCDPISGHVSLYWYRQALGQGPEFLTYFNYEAQQDKSGLPNDRFSAERPEGSISTLTIQRTEQRDSAMYRCASSPLVDEQFFGPGTRLTVL.

This chain joins TRBV27 and TRBJ2-3, with 13 bases fitting TRBD2. Germline loops: CDR1 MNHEY, CDR2 SMNVEV (reference sequence). The CDR3 sequence is 17 residues long. V lost 4 bases to trimming and J lost 4 bases; unmatched junction nucleotides: 8. CDR3 coding DNA: TGTGCCAGCAGTTCGCGGACTAGCGGGAGTATGTCAGATACGCAGTATTTT. Amino acids: CASSSRTSGSMSDTQYF.

This clone has just one count. This chain connects TRBV4-1 to TRBJ1-2, with 8 bases aligning to TRBD1. Germline assignment: CDR1 MGHRA and CDR2 YSYEKL. The junction had 2 bases not matched to a gene; V was cut back by 1 base and J by 1 base. The CDR3 covers 15 residues. Here the CDR3 DNA reads TGCGCCAGCAGCCAAGTGACAGGGGATAACTATGGCTACACCTTC. Translation: CASSQVTGDNYGYTF.

In its sample, this clone was seen once. This chain connects TRBV15 to TRBJ2-7; 11 bases align to TRBD2. This CDR3 is 14 amino acids long. J lost 6 bases, V lost 2 bases, and 3 bases had no gene match. Germline CDR1 and CDR2: LNHNV and YYDKDF (reference sequence). The CDR3 is CATSRTSGSSEQYF. Written as DNA, the CDR3 is TGTGCCACCAGCAGAACTAGCGGGAGTAGCGAGCAGTACTTC.

The chain uses TRBV28 and TRBJ2-7; 13 bases line up with TRBD2. CDR3 length: 14 residues. V gave up 6 bases and J gave up 3 bases; unmatched junction bases: 2. The germline V gene encodes CDR1 MDHEN and CDR2 SYDVKM. Here the CDR3 reads CASRGLAGLYEQYF. The CDR3 DNA follows: TGTGCCAGCAGGGGACTAGCGGGGCTCTACGAGCAGTACTTC. Supplemented by reference TRBV28 and TRBJ2-7, the full variable domain reads DVKVTQSSRYLVKRTGEKVFLECVQDMDHENMFWYRQDPGLGLRLIYFSYDVKMKEKGDIPEGYSVSREKKERFSLILESASTNQTSMYLCASRGLAGLYEQYFGPGTRLTVT.